This is a list of T cell receptor beta chains from one sample in a study of cytomegalovirus exposure and HLA in healthy donors. Assay used: immunoSEQ multiplex PCR; TCRdb lists only in-frame clones, some missing. The repertoire includes some 130,000 clones, approximately 80% of them detected once, and 2.2% sits in the top ten. The sequencing input was PBMCs. The receptors originated from a man in his thirties or forties in good health and CMV-seronegative. CDR3s include the opening cysteine and the closing phenylalanine or tryptophan. Fields, in order: clone size, J gene, CDR3 length, D gene, V gene, CDR3 DNA, CDR3 protein. A D gene is named only where the DNA matches it firmly. Some rows mark clone size as missing; the rest say once, few, many or name a class of expanded clone.

once,TRBJ2-7,16,TRBD2,TRBV29-1,TGCAGCGCCTCCCCCTCGACTAGCGGGACCCACAGAGAGCAGTACTTC,CSASPSTSGTHREQYF
.,TRBJ1-1,13,.,TRBV5-5,TGTGCCAGCAGTTCTCCGGTCCCCTCGAGAGCTTTCTTT,CASSSPVPSRAFF
.,TRBJ1-2,14,.,TRBV4-1,TGCGCCAGCAGCCAACCGGATAGGGGGGGTGGCTACACCTTC,CASSQPDRGGGYTF
.,TRBJ1-4,16,.,TRBV2,TGTGCCAGCAGTCGTACAGGGCGGGGGGCTAATGAAAAACTGTTTTTT,CASSRTGRGANEKLFF
.,TRBJ2-5,14,.,TRBV7-9,TGTGCCAGCAGCTTAAGGTCAGCTCAAGAGGCCCAGTACTTC,CASSLRSAQEAQYF
few,TRBJ2-7,13,.,TRBV28,TGTGCCAGCAGTTTACAGTCCACCTACGAGCAGTACTTC,CASSLQSTYEQYF
.,TRBJ1-4,16,.,TRBV7-9,TGTGCCAGCAGCTCCCCTAGGAGGCAGACTAATGAAAAACTGTTTTTT,CASSSPRRQTNEKLFF
.,TRBJ1-5,14,TRBD1,TRBV28,TGTGCCAGCACCCGACAGGGACTCAATCAGCCCCAGCATTTT,CASTRQGLNQPQHF
.,TRBJ1-1,16,.,TRBV5-8,TGTGCCAGCAGCTTCCCGACACTTTACATGAACACTGAAGCTTTCTTT,CASSFPTLYMNTEAFF
.,TRBJ1-1,15,.,TRBV6-5,TGTGCCAGCAGTTACCGGGGGGTGCTGAACACTGAAGCTTTCTTT,CASSYRGVLNTEAFF
.,TRBJ2-5,13,TRBD2,TRBV10-3,TGTGCCATCTCAAGCGGGAGCTCGGAGACCCAGTACTTC,CAISSGSSETQYF
few,TRBJ1-1,15,.,TRBV6-5,TGTGCCAGCAGTTATCATGCGCCCTTGAACACTGAAGCTTTCTTT,CASSYHAPLNTEAFF
.,TRBJ2-7,14,.,TRBV27,TGTGCCAGCAGCTCGGGTCTCTCAACTAGCGAGCAGTACTTC,CASSSGLSTSEQYF
once,TRBJ2-7,14,.,TRBV7-9,TGTTCCAGCAGCTTAGTCGCCAGCTCCTACGAGCAGTACTTC,CSSSLVASSYEQYF
few,TRBJ1-5,13,.,TRBV30,TGTGCCTGGGACAGGAACGGCAATCAGCCCCAGCATTTT,CAWDRNGNQPQHF
.,TRBJ2-1,12,.,TRBV13,TGTGCCAGCACCCTTGGGTCGAGGGAGCAGTTCTTC,CASTLGSREQFF